This entry is about one T cell receptor (beta chain). Its target is unknown. These data come from a study of cytomegalovirus exposure and HLA in healthy donors. Study background: An earlier analysis found 100 million or so unique TCR beta sequences from about 190 million T cells. Falling in the Caucasian-associated ancestry cluster were 80% to 85% of 350 to 400 genotyped donors. Study-level findings and limits: Rare sequences made up most TCRs, while some public TCRs were found in many donors. The study dropped some indistinguishable V segments, TRBV6-2 and TRBV6-3 among them.

CDR3 size: 14 residues. V was pared by 4 bases and J by 8 bases, with 12 bases between. CDR1 and CDR2 (germline): KGHSH, LQKENI. A multiplex PCR was run with 60 Vbeta primers and 13 Jbeta primers. Data came from immunoSEQ multiplex PCR; TCRdb stores just in-frame clones and leaves some out. The sample has about 60,000 clones, around 73% seen once. The J gene is TRBJ1-6, the V gene TRBV18; D is possibly TRBD1 (6 bases). Sequencing was done on a sample of PBMCs. The source of this sequence is a man in his forties or fifties in good health and CMV-seronegative. CDR3 bases: TGTGCCAGCTCACTGACAGGTATCGATTCACCCCTCCACTTT. It codes for CASSLTGIDSPLHF.